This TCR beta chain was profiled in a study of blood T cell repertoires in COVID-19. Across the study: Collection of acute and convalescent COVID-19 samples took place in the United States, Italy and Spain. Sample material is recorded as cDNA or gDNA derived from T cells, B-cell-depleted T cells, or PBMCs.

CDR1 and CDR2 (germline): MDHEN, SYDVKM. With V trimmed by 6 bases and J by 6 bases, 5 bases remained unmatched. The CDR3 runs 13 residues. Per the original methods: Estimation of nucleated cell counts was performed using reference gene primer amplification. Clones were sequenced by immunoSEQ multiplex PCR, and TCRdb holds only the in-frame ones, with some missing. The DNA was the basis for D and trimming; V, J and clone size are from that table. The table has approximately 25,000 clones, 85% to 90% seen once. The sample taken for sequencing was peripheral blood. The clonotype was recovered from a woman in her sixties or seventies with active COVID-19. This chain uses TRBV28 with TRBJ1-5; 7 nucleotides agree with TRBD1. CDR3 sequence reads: CASRPTGFQPQHF. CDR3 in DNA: TGTGCCAGCAGACCGACAGGGTTTCAGCCCCAGCATTTT.